The T cell receptor (beta chain) described here comes from a study of T cell responses to AZD1222 COVID-19 vaccine. Method: immunoSEQ multiplex PCR; TCRdb's copy keeps in-frame clones and lacks some. The table lists roughly 130,000 clones, about 91% of them singletons. The CDR3 covers 14 residues. In germline, CDR1 is MNHEY, CDR2 SMNVEV (reference sequence). V was pared by 3 bases and J by 0 bases, with 6 bases between. This sequence originates from an adult in good health. This rearrangement joins TRBV27 to TRBJ1-5; D is unresolved. Source: peripheral blood, taken on day 0 of AZD1222 vaccination. DNA for the CDR3: TGTGCCAGCAGTTTCGGCACTAGCAATCAGCCCCAGCATTTT. Translated, it gives CASSFGTSNQPQHF.